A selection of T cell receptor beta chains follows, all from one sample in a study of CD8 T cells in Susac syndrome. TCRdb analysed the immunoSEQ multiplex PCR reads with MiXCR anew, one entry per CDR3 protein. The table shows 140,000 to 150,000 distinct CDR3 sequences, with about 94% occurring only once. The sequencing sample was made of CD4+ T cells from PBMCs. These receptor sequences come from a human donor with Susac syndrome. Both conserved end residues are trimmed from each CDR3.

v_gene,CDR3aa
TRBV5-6,ASSLDGTPKTQY
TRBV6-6,ASSARDTATNEKLF
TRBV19,ASTRTGSSTDTQY
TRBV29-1,SVGAGEYYEQY
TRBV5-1,ASRATGHTEAF
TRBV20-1,SARDPTGQPQH
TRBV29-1,SVAGQATNTGELF
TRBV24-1,ATSDGAEQY
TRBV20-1,SARVRGSLLGYT
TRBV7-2,ASSQGRERPLH
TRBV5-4,AVGLAGAETQY
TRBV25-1,ASSGFGGSFEAF
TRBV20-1,SATARRDGDIQY
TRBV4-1,ASSQNPSSYNSPLH
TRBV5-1,ASSDPRTEFYNEQF
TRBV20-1,SARDGGGGARGNQPQH
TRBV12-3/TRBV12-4,ASSATGLAATRAQY
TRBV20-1,SARSSGGGGEKLF
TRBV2,ASSLGLLAKNIQY
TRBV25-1,ASQRRSGQGINEQF
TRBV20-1,SASLNQPQH
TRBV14,ASSQGLGQAYTEAF
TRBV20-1,SARDNGGGQGDRAF
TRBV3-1,ASSDVVVNTEAF
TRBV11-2,ASSSQRAQLETQY
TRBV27,ASSLRPGQSVGNEQF
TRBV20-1,SVQTSGNEQF
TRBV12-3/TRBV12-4,ASSSTGLDQPQH
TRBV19,ASSDPSGRRSYEQY
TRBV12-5,ASGPSGGTGELF
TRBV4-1,ASSQPGRRSPLNEQF
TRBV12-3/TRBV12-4,ASSLGGDRGHTQY
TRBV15,ATSRGTATGELF
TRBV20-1,SARGGAITDTQY
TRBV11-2,ASGRGPQGRAGELF